Presented here are 28 T cell receptor beta chains from one specimen sequenced in a study of blood T cell repertoires in COVID-19. Only in-frame clones appear in the TCRdb table, and some are missing; sequencing was by immunoSEQ multiplex PCR. The table shows about 350,000 clones, with roughly 90% occurring only once. The sample comprised peripheral blood. The receptors originated from a woman in her 70s with COVID-19, enrolled during active disease.

This clone was seen just once. This chain uses TRBV2 with TRBJ1-1, with a weak D call TRBD1 (5 bases). The CDR3 contains 14 residues. Germline CDR1 and CDR2: SNHLY and FYNNEI. The V end was cut by 5 bases, the J end by 5 bases, with 15 bases between. The CDR3 nucleotides are TGTGCCAGCAGTTGGGCGCGTCAGGGAACTGAAGCTTTCTTT. Translation gives CASSWARQGTEAFF.

This clone was seen only once. A read error may account for a junction end that differs from germline. The chain uses TRBV19 and TRBJ2-1, with TRBD2 matching 11 bases. Looked up from germline, CDR1 is LNHDA and CDR2 is SQIVND (reference sequence). The CDR3 covers 16 residues. CDR3 protein: CASSLETSGAYNEQFF. CDR3 in DNA: TGTGCCAGTAGTCTAGAGACTAGCGGGGCCTACAATGAGCAGTTCTTC.

J is TRBJ1-2 and V is TRBV28; no clear D. The V end lost 4 bases, the J end lost 4 bases, and 10 bases lay between the germline ends. Germline V gene lookup returns CDR1 MDHEN and CDR2 SYDVKM. This CDR3 is 13 amino acids long. The CDR3 bases are TGTGCCAGCAGTTACAGCGGGCCCTATGGCTACACCTTC. The encoded protein is CASSYSGPYGYTF.

V is TRBV2 and J is TRBJ1-2; 7 bases align to TRBD1. Germline CDR1 SNHLY, CDR2 FYNNEI. Trimming at V came to 1 base and at J to 4 bases, leaving 3 bases not matched to a gene. This CDR3 contains 14 residues. CDR3 bases: TGTGCCAGCAGTGAAGAGGGGACAGCCTATGGCTACACCTTC. It translates to CASSEEGTAYGYTF. Full variable domain (missing parts from reference TRBV2 and TRBJ1-2): EPEVTQTPSHQVTQMGQEVILRCVPISNHLYFYWYRQILGQKVEFLVSFYNNEISEKSEIFDDQFSVERPDGSNFTLKIRSTKLEDSAMYFCASSEEGTAYGYTFGSGTRLTVV.

This chain connects TRBV13 to TRBJ1-1; 7 bases fit TRBD1. There are 15 residues in the CDR3. Germline-derived CDR1 and CDR2 are PRHDT and FYEKMQ (reference sequence). V lost 4 bases to trimming and J lost 11 bases; unmatched junction nucleotides: 16. The CDR3 sequence: CASSYSGTDYPSAFF. The CDR3 nucleotides are TGTGCCAGCAGCTACTCCGGGACAGACTACCCTTCGGCTTTCTTT.

V and J are TRBV5-6 and TRBJ1-4, with D unresolved. Germline loops: CDR1 SGHDT, CDR2 YYEEEE. The CDR3 extends over 16 amino acids. Trimming took off 2 bases at V and 7 bases at J, with 18 bases between the two ends. The CDR3 loop is CASSFLGPGGGEKLFF. The CDR3 DNA sequence: TGTGCCAGCAGCTTCCTAGGACCGGGTGGAGGTGAAAAACTGTTTTTT. The entire variable domain, with the rest obtained from reference TRBV5-6 and TRBJ1-4, is as follows: DAGVTQSPTHLIKTRGQQVTLRCSPKSGHDTVSWYQQALGQGPQFIFQYYEEEERQRGNFPDRFSGHQFPNYSSELNVNALLLGDSALYLCASSFLGPGGGEKLFFGSGTQLSVL.

This sequence joins TRBV5-1 and TRBJ2-3; 7 positions match TRBD2. CDR1 SGHRS and CDR2 YFSETQ come from the germline V gene. After removal of 5 bases from V and 2 bases from J, the junction contained 8 bases not matched to a gene. The CDR3 is 15 amino acids. This CDR3 is CASRDWGGATDTQYF. CDR3 sequence (DNA): TGCGCCAGCAGGGACTGGGGAGGGGCCACAGATACGCAGTATTTT.

The chain uses TRBV24-1 and TRBJ1-2; 10 nucleotides line up with TRBD1. CDR3 size: 16 residues. Unmatched junction bases numbered 9, after V lost 6 bases and J lost 3 bases. Germline V gene sequence: CDR1 KGHDR, CDR2 SFDVKD. The CDR3 loop reads CATSSAQTGGHYGYTF. The CDR3 coding sequence is TGTGCCACCAGTTCCGCCCAGACAGGGGGCCACTATGGCTACACCTTC.

The gene calls are TRBV30 and TRBJ1-1; 7 bases align to TRBD1. CDR3 length: 11 residues. Unmatched junction bases numbered 2, after V lost 2 bases and J lost 8 bases. Germline assignment: CDR1 GTSNPN and CDR2 SVGIG (reference sequence). CDR3 sequence reads: CAWSWDSEAFF. CDR3 DNA sequence: TGTGCCTGGAGTTGGGACAGCGAAGCTTTCTTT.

This chain links TRBV3-1 (or the pseudogene TRBV3-2) with TRBJ2-7, with D maybe TRBD1 (6 bases). There are 15 residues in the CDR3. Germline CDR1 LGHDT, CDR2 YNNKEL (reference sequence). V was pared by 2 bases and J by 3 bases, with 14 bases between. The chain's CDR3 is CASSQWGLGVYEQYF. Written as DNA, the CDR3 is TGTGCCAGCAGCCAATGGGGGCTCGGAGTCTACGAGCAGTACTTC.

This chain links TRBV5-6 with TRBJ1-4; 7 bases line up with TRBD1. There are 14 residues in the CDR3. The trim removed 4 bases at V and 6 bases at J, leaving 6 bases unmatched. Germline CDR1 is SGHDT and CDR2 is YYEEEE. As DNA, the CDR3 is TGTGCCAGCAGCCTCGACAGGGTTGATGAAAAACTGTTTTTT. Its translation is CASSLDRVDEKLFF. Variable domain in full (rest from reference TRBV5-6 and TRBJ1-4): DAGVTQSPTHLIKTRGQQVTLRCSPKSGHDTVSWYQQALGQGPQFIFQYYEEEERQRGNFPDRFSGHQFPNYSSELNVNALLLGDSALYLCASSLDRVDEKLFFGSGTQLSVL.

This clone was seen just once. This chain links TRBV30 with TRBJ1-2, with 7 bases identical to TRBD1. Germline CDR1 is GTSNPN and CDR2 is SVGIG (reference sequence). The CDR3 extends over 17 amino acids. With V trimmed by 8 bases and J by 5 bases, 23 bases remained unmatched. CDR3 residues: CARKTGVGYPGGYGYTF. CDR3 bases: TGTGCCAGGAAAACAGGGGTAGGGTACCCCGGGGGTTATGGCTACACCTTC.

Worth noting for this clone: Within the sample, other DNA sequences also encode this same CDR3. The chain uses TRBV20-1 and TRBJ1-2, with a tentative D call TRBD1 (6 bases). In germline, CDR1 is DFQATT, CDR2 SNEGSKA (reference sequence). The CDR3 is 11 amino acids. Trimming cost V 5 bases and J 5 bases, with 9 bases left between them. CDR3 sequence (DNA): TGCAGTGCTTCAACAGGGTATGGCTACACCTTC. This gives the protein CSASTGYGYTF.

The rearrangement uses TRBV9 and TRBJ2-3; 7 nucleotides match TRBD2. V lost 7 bases, J lost 2 bases, and 4 bases stayed unmatched. This CDR3 region has 13 residues. In germline, CDR1 is SGDLS, CDR2 YYNGEE. CDR3 loop: CASSGGDTDTQYF. The CDR3, as DNA: TGTGCCAGCTCTGGGGGGGACACAGATACGCAGTATTTT.

A single count supports this clone. The chain has TRBV7-9 and TRBJ1-3; D unresolved. Germline V gene data show CDR1 as SEHNR and CDR2 as FQNEAQ (reference sequence). The CDR3 is 15 residues long. Between the trimmed V and J ends, which lost 4 bases and 2 bases, there was a span of 12 bases. The CDR3 loop reads CASSSFPLAGNTIYF. The CDR3 DNA reads TGTGCCAGCAGCTCATTCCCTCTAGCTGGAAACACCATATATTTT. Looking up the rest from reference TRBV7-9 and TRBJ1-3 gives the full variable domain: DTGVSQNPRHKITKRGQNVTFRCDPISEHNRLYWYRQTLGQGPEFLTYFQNEAQLEKSRLLSDRFSAERPKGSFSTLEIQRTEQGDSAMYLCASSSFPLAGNTIYFGEGSWLTVV.

The rearrangement joins TRBV10-3 to TRBJ1-1; D not resolved. The CDR3 covers 13 residues. Deletions cut 3 bases from V and 7 bases from J, with 12 bases between. Per the germline V gene, CDR1 is ENHRY and CDR2 is SYGVKD. CDR3 sequence (DNA): TGTGCCATCAGTGAATCGCCTAGGTTTGAAGCTTTCTTT. It encodes CAISESPRFEAFF.

The chain combines TRBV7-8 with TRBJ2-1, with 8 bases that match TRBD2. V gave up 1 base and J gave up 6 bases; unmatched junction bases: 5. Germline CDR1 reads SGHVS; CDR2 reads FQNEAQ. The CDR3 runs 15 residues. The CDR3: CASSLESGGFNEQFF. The CDR3 DNA is TGTGCCAGCAGCTTAGAAAGCGGGGGATTCAATGAGCAGTTCTTC.

This chain joins TRBV11-2 and TRBJ2-5; D is possibly TRBD2 (5 bases). Trimming left V 5 bases short and J 2 bases short, with 9 bases between. Germline CDR1 is SGHAT and CDR2 is FQNNGV. The CDR3 is made up of 13 amino acids. For the CDR3, the DNA is TGTGCCAGCAGCGTCGGGGTACAAGAGACCCAGTACTTC. This sequence encodes CASSVGVQETQYF. Full variable domain (rest looked up from reference TRBV11-2 and TRBJ2-5): EAGVAQSPRYKIIEKRQSVAFWCNPISGHATLYWYQQILGQGPKLLIQFQNNGVVDDSQLPKDRFSAERLKGVDSTLKIQPAKLEDSAVYLCASSVGVQETQYFGPGTRLLVL.

The rearrangement joins TRBV3-1 (or the pseudogene TRBV3-2) to TRBJ1-1; no reliable D call. There are 13 residues in the CDR3. CDR1 is LGHDT, CDR2 YNNKEL, per germline (reference sequence). V lost 4 bases to trimming and J lost 1 base, with 7 bases between them. DNA of the CDR3: TGTGCCAGCAGCCCGCGGGGGAACACTGAAGCTTTCTTT. It translates to CASSPRGNTEAFF.

The chain is built from TRBV7-8 and TRBJ1-2; no clear D. In germline, CDR1 is SGHVS, CDR2 FQNEAQ. CDR3 length: 13 residues. V shed 3 bases and J shed 7 bases, with 12 bases lying between them. CDR3 residues: CASSFGRQFGYTF. The DNA for the CDR3 is TGTGCCAGCAGCTTCGGGAGGCAGTTTGGCTACACCTTC. Combining the CDR3 with reference TRBV7-8 and TRBJ1-2 gives the whole variable domain GAGVSQSPRYKVAKRGQDVALRCDPISGHVSLFWYQQALGQGPEFLTYFQNEAQLDKSGLPSDRFFAERPEGSVSTLKIQRTQQEDSAVYLCASSFGRQFGYTFGSGTRLTVV.

The J gene is TRBJ1-1, the V gene TRBV12-3 or TRBV12-4; 7 positions agree with TRBD1. The ends lost 5 bases at V and 7 bases at J; junction bases unmatched: 4. The CDR3 length is 12 residues. The CDR3 bases are TGTGCCAGCAGTACAGGGGTAGGTGAAGCTTTCTTT. It codes for CASSTGVGEAFF.

The J gene is TRBJ1-2, the V gene TRBV29-1; no clear D gene. V was pared by 2 bases and J by 4 bases, with 8 bases between. Germline CDR1 is SQVTM and CDR2 is ANQGSEA. There are 12 residues in the CDR3. In nucleotides, the CDR3 is TGCAGCGTTGAAACAGTAACCTATGGCTACACCTTC. Translating it yields CSVETVTYGYTF.

J is TRBJ2-5 and V is TRBV19, with TRBD1 as a possible D gene (6 bases). The CDR3 has 13 residues. V shed 6 bases and J shed 5 bases, with 13 bases lying between them. The germline gives CDR1 LNHDA, CDR2 SQIVND (reference sequence). CDR3 nucleotides: TGTGCCAGTAGCCACACAGGGTCGGAGACCCAGTACTTC. Amino acids: CASSHTGSETQYF.

This rearrangement joins TRBV7-9 to TRBJ1-4; D perhaps matches TRBD1 (5 bases). Trimming removed 2 bases at V and 6 bases at J, with 10 bases between. Germline V lookup: CDR1 SEHNR, CDR2 FQNEAQ (reference sequence). The CDR3 has 14 residues. The CDR3 nucleotides read TGTGCCAGCAGCTTATTGCGGGGGGATGAAAAACTGTTTTTT. Encoded protein: CASSLLRGDEKLFF.

The V gene is TRBV2, the J gene TRBJ1-5; D possibly corresponds to TRBD1 (5 bases). CDR1 is SNHLY and CDR2 is FYNNEI in the germline V gene. V was cut by 8 bases and J by 0 bases, with 8 bases left in between. The CDR3 is 13 amino acids. The CDR3 loop is CASWGGSNQPQHF. For the CDR3, the DNA is TGTGCCAGCTGGGGGGGTAGCAATCAGCCCCAGCATTTT.

The chain is built from TRBV6-5 and TRBJ2-7, with D perhaps matching TRBD2 (5 bases). Germline V lookup: CDR1 MNHEY, CDR2 SVGAGI. With 0 bases removed from V and 4 bases from J, the gap between germline ends came to 13 bases. The CDR3 spans 15 residues. CDR3 bases: TGTGCCAGCAGTTACTCCCGGGGTCACGGTTACGAGCAGTACTTC. Protein sequence: CASSYSRGHGYEQYF.

This clone was seen a single time. The rearrangement joins TRBV5-4 to TRBJ2-3, with 8 bases fitting TRBD2. CDR3 length: 11 amino acids. Germline lookup yields CDR1 SGHNT and CDR2 YYREEE (reference sequence). V shed 6 bases, J shed 15 bases, and the junction held 9 bases outside the gene matches. The CDR3 region is CASTGGDREYF. The CDR3 DNA reads as TGTGCCAGCACCGGGGGGGACCGCGAATATTTT.

V and J are TRBV4-2 and TRBJ2-3; 10 bases agree with TRBD2. The J segment lost 5 bases and the V segment lost 0 bases, leaving 8 bases of the junction unmatched. Per the germline V gene, CDR1 is LGHNA and CDR2 is YNFKEQ. This CDR3 region has 17 residues. The chain's CDR3 is CASSQDGAGGPVDTQYF. The CDR3 DNA reads as TGTGCCAGCAGCCAAGATGGAGCGGGGGGGCCCGTAGATACGCAGTATTTT.